These 27 T cell receptor beta chains share one sample of origin, sequenced in a study of CD8 T cells in ankylosing spondylitis. TCRdb analysed the 5' RACE reads with MiXCR anew, one entry per CDR3 protein. This sample has approximately 300,000 distinct CDR3 sequences, with approximately 20% found just once. Specimen: blood, either unsorted or a sorted T cell fraction (not recorded which). These receptors all stem from a male donor with ankylosing spondylitis or in good health (not recorded which).

The chain has TRBV5-1 and TRBJ2-7; 7 bases are shared with TRBD2. The V gene end was trimmed by 0 bases and the J gene end by 4 bases; junction bases not matched to a gene: 4. Germline-derived CDR1 and CDR2 are SGHRS and YFSETQ. CDR3 length: 14 residues. The CDR3 DNA reads TGCGCCAGCAGCTTGGGAAGCGGGGTATACGAGCAGTACGTC. Protein: CASSLGSGVYEQYV.

The V call is TRBV18, the J call TRBJ1-6; perhaps TRBD1 as D (5 bases). The CDR3 length is 16 residues. The V gene lost 4 bases and the J gene lost 3 bases, with 13 bases spanning the gap. CDR1 and CDR2 (germline): KGHSH, LQKENI. The CDR3 loop reads CASSQTTANYNSPLHF. Written as DNA, the CDR3 is TGTGCCAGCTCACAGACGACAGCGAACTATAATTCACCCCTCCACTTT.

The V gene is TRBV5-1, the J gene TRBJ2-2; D gene uncertain. The CDR3 runs 15 residues. Trimming shortened V by 0 bases and J by 7 bases, and 13 bases separated the two germline ends. The germline V gene has CDR1 SGHRS and CDR2 YFSETQ. Written as DNA, the CDR3 is TGCGCCAGCAGCTTGGAAGGGTTTCAGAACGGGGAGCTGTTTTTT. The encoded protein is CASSLEGFQNGELFF.

CDR3 in amino acids: CASSTSGGATGELFF. The CDR3 region has the DNA TGTGCCAGCAGCACTAGCGGGGGGGCCACCGGGGAGCTGTTTTTT. The rearrangement links TRBV28 to TRBJ2-2; TRBD2 matches 13 bases. The V gene end was trimmed by 6 bases and the J gene end by 4 bases; junction bases not matched to a gene: 2. The germline V gene encodes CDR1 MDHEN and CDR2 SYDVKM. CDR3 size: 15 residues.

V is TRBV9 and J is TRBJ2-1; no firm D call. The CDR3 totals 11 residues. Germline V CDR1 and CDR2: SGDLS, YYNGEE. Trimming removed 7 bases from V and 9 bases from J, with 11 bases in between. CDR3 amino acids: CASAHVGEQFF. The CDR3 region has the DNA TGTGCCAGCGCTCACGTTGGTGAGCAGTTCTTC.

This clonotype was seen many times. J is TRBJ2-7 and V is TRBV5-5, with 14 positions matching TRBD2. Unmatched junction bases numbered 9, after V lost 4 bases and J lost 0 bases. This CDR3 is 18 amino acids long. Germline CDR1 and CDR2: SGHKS and YYEKEE (reference sequence). CDR3 in amino acids: CASSSGTSGSRSSYEQYV. In DNA form, the CDR3 reads TGTGCCAGCAGCAGCGGGACTAGCGGGAGCCGCAGCTCCTACGAGCAGTACGTC.

This clonotype was detected only a few times. The J gene is TRBJ2-1, the V gene TRBV3-1; D is tentatively TRBD1 or TRBD2 (5 bases each). Germline CDR1 and CDR2: LGHDT and YNNKEL (reference sequence). V shed 4 bases and J shed 13 bases, with 17 bases lying between them. This CDR3 is built from 13 residues. For the CDR3, the DNA is TGTGCCAGCAGCCCAGGGACCCACCAAGGTCAGTTCTTC. Translated, it gives CASSPGTHQGQFF.

This clonotype was counted ten times or more. Here the CDR3 reads CATSGGDRGGTDTQYF. The CDR3 DNA is TGTGCCACCAGCGGGGGTGACAGGGGGGGCACAGATACGCAGTATTTT. The chain has TRBV15 and TRBJ2-3; TRBD1 agrees at 9 bases. Germline CDR1 is LNHNV and CDR2 is YYDKDF (reference sequence). Germline trimming cut 5 bases from V and 1 base from J; bases unmatched to any gene: 7. The length of the CDR3 is 16 residues.

This clonotype occurred many times. As DNA, the CDR3 is TGCAGTGCGACACCGGGACAGGTTAATGAAAAACTGTTTTTT. This gives the protein CSATPGQVNEKLFF. V is TRBV20-1 and J is TRBJ1-4; 8 bases fit TRBD1. V gave up 6 bases and J gave up 4 bases; unmatched junction bases: 7. Germline loops: CDR1 DFQATT, CDR2 SNEGSKA (reference sequence). This CDR3 is built from 14 residues.

This clonotype was seen more than once but under ten times. The chain joins TRBV12-3 or TRBV12-4 to TRBJ2-1, with 8 bases identical to TRBD1. This CDR3 is 15 amino acids long. V was clipped by 6 bases and J by 4 bases; unmatched bases: 8. The CDR3 region has the DNA TGTGCCAGCAGGATCGGACAGGGAACTTACAATGAGCAGTTCTTC. Amino acids: CASRIGQGTYNEQFF.

In its sample, this clonotype was seen a few times. V and J are TRBV27 and TRBJ1-5, with 7 bases that match TRBD1. Germline CDR1 and CDR2: MNHEY and SMNVEV (reference sequence). V lost 8 bases and J lost 7; bases outside the gene matches: 11. This CDR3 has 14 residues. Here the CDR3 DNA reads TGTGCCAGCCGTCGAGCCGGACAGGCCCAGCCCCAGCATTTT. Translating gives CASRRAGQAQPQHF.

Only a few counts were recorded for this clonotype. The chain recombines TRBV28 with TRBJ2-5, with TRBD2 matching over 10 bases. This CDR3 spans 15 amino acids. V shed 3 bases, J shed 2 bases, and the junction held 3 bases outside the gene matches. Germline CDR1 is MDHEN and CDR2 is SYDVKM. The DNA for the CDR3 is TGTGCCAGCAGTTTTACTAGCGGGGTACAAGAGACCCAGTACTTC. This gives the protein CASSFTSGVQETQYF.

V gene TRBV4-1 combines with J gene TRBJ2-2; weak D call: TRBD2 (5 bases). With 1 base removed from V and 0 bases from J, the gap between germline ends came to 9 bases. CDR1 MGHRA and CDR2 YSYEKL come from the germline V gene. CDR3 size: 16 residues. The CDR3 sequence is CASSQGSGANTGELFF. For the CDR3, the DNA is TGCGCCAGCAGCCAAGGAAGCGGAGCGAACACCGGGGAGCTGTTTTTT.

At least ten counts were recorded for this clonotype. The chain couples TRBV29-1 to TRBJ1-1; D is possibly TRBD1 (6 bases). The V end lost 6 bases, the J end lost 6 bases, and 8 bases lay between the germline ends. The CDR3 consists of 10 residues. CDR1 is SQVTM and CDR2 is ANQGSEA in the germline V gene. The DNA of the CDR3 is TGCAGCGTGGGACACCCTGAAGCTTTCTTT. It is translated as CSVGHPEAFF. Together with reference TRBV29-1 and TRBJ1-1, the CDR3 gives the full variable domain: SAVISQKPSRDICQRGTSLTIQCQVDSQVTMMFWYRQQPGQSLTLIATANQGSEATYESGFVIDKFPISRPNLTFSTLTVSNMSPEDSSIYLCSVGHPEAFFGQGTRLTVV.

This clonotype was counted a few times. The V call is TRBV20-1, the J call TRBJ2-3; 8 bases fit TRBD2. The CDR3 is 18 amino acids. Trimming at V came to 3 bases and at J to 2 bases, leaving 16 bases not matched to a gene. The germline gives CDR1 DFQATT, CDR2 SNEGSKA (reference sequence). For the CDR3, the DNA is TGCAGTGCTAGCGGACTAGCCCAAACCACGGGGGACACAGATACGCAGTATTTT. It encodes CSASGLAQTTGDTDTQYF.

In its sample, this clonotype was seen a few times. This sequence joins TRBV20-1 and TRBJ2-2; perhaps TRBD1 as D (5 bases). V dropped 2 bases and J dropped 1 base, with 14 bases sitting between them. Germline CDR1 is DFQATT and CDR2 is SNEGSKA (reference sequence). This CDR3 has 16 residues. CDR3 nucleotide sequence: TGCAGTGCTAGACCGCACAGGTCCCAGAACACCGGGGAGCTGTTTTTT. It yields the protein CSARPHRSQNTGELFF.

In this sample, this clonotype turned up many times. The chain links TRBV5-1 to TRBJ1-1; D remains ambiguous. The V end lost 2 bases, the J end lost 4 bases, and 12 bases lay between the germline ends. This CDR3 region has 14 residues. CDR1 SGHRS and CDR2 YFSETQ come from the germline V gene. In DNA form, the CDR3 reads TGCGCCAGCAGCTTTCTCGGGTCAGGCACTGAAGCTTTCTTT. Residues: CASSFLGSGTEAFF.

This clonotype has a handful of counts. The chain joins TRBV11-1 to TRBJ2-1; 8 positions match TRBD1. CDR3 size: 16 residues. Trimming at V came to 5 bases and at J to 9 bases, leaving 15 bases not matched to a gene. Germline V gives CDR1 SGHAT, CDR2 FQDESV (reference sequence). The CDR3 spells CASSPTGGKGLSEQFF. The CDR3 bases are TGTGCCAGCAGCCCTACAGGGGGAAAGGGTTTAAGTGAGCAGTTCTTC.

The chain employs TRBV7-9 and TRBJ2-1, with D uncertain. The CDR3 extends over 13 amino acids. V gave up 2 bases and J gave up 4 bases, with 6 bases separating them. Per the germline V gene, CDR1 is SEHNR and CDR2 is FQNEAQ (reference sequence). CDR3 sequence reads: CASSLRHYNEQFF. CDR3 in DNA: TGTGCCAGCAGCTTACGCCATTACAATGAGCAGTTCTTC. Together with reference TRBV7-9 and TRBJ2-1, the CDR3 gives the full variable domain: DTGVSQNPRHKITKRGQNVTFRCDPISEHNRLYWYRQTLGQGPEFLTYFQNEAQLEKSRLLSDRFSAERPKGSFSTLEIQRTEQGDSAMYLCASSLRHYNEQFFGPGTRLTVL.

The CDR3 sequence is CASTAGHFNEKLFF. In DNA, the CDR3 is TGTGCCAGCACCGCGGGACACTTTAATGAAAAACTGTTTTTT. V gene TRBV5-6 combines with J gene TRBJ1-4; a possible D gene is TRBD1 (6 bases). Trimming stripped 6 bases from V and 4 bases from J, with 13 bases between. From germline, CDR1 is SGHDT and CDR2 YYEEEE. The CDR3 length is 14 residues.

The rearrangement links TRBV5-1 to TRBJ2-7; 8 nucleotides agree with TRBD2. From germline, CDR1 is SGHRS and CDR2 YFSETQ. The trim removed 1 base at V and 7 bases at J, leaving 10 bases unmatched. The CDR3 length is 15 residues. CDR3 loop: CASSLRAGDPGEQYV. The CDR3 DNA is TGCGCCAGCAGCTTGCGAGCGGGAGACCCCGGTGAGCAGTACGTC.

V and J are TRBV11-2 and TRBJ1-2; no clear D. Germline assignment: CDR1 SGHAT and CDR2 FQNNGV. The CDR3 has 13 residues. Trimming left V 1 base short and J 4 bases short, with 7 bases between. This CDR3 reads CASSLGAGYGYTF. The DNA for the CDR3 is TGTGCCAGCAGCTTAGGGGCAGGCTATGGCTACACCTTC. Drawing the rest from reference TRBV11-2 and TRBJ1-2, the complete variable domain is EAGVAQSPRYKIIEKRQSVAFWCNPISGHATLYWYQQILGQGPKLLIQFQNNGVVDDSQLPKDRFSAERLKGVDSTLKIQPAKLEDSAVYLCASSLGAGYGYTFGSGTRLTVV.

V is TRBV7-9 and J is TRBJ1-4, with D perhaps TRBD1 (5 bases). There are 14 residues in the CDR3. V lost 3 bases and J lost 8, with 13 bases in between. Germline values: CDR1 SEHNR, CDR2 FQNEAQ (reference sequence). CDR3 sequence: CASSFSQGKEKLFF. In DNA form, the CDR3 reads TGTGCCAGCAGCTTTTCCCAGGGAAAGGAAAAACTGTTTTTT.

To note about this clonotype: An end of the junction differs from the germline gene, which may be a read error. J is TRBJ1-6 and V is TRBV5-5; 9 bases fit TRBD1. Germline-derived CDR1 and CDR2 are SGHKS and YYEKEE (reference sequence). This CDR3 has 15 amino acids. The CDR3 bases are TGTGCCACCAGCTCCCAGGACAGGGGTAATTCACCCCTCCACTTT. It specifies CATSSQDRGNSPLHF.

This clonotype has just one count. J is TRBJ2-3 and V is TRBV10-3, with 9 bases matching TRBD2. The ends lost 2 bases at V and 4 bases at J; junction bases unmatched: 4. The CDR3 length is 15 residues. Germline loops: CDR1 ENHRY, CDR2 SYGVKD. The chain's CDR3 is CAISEAGGPADTQYF. The CDR3 bases are TGTGCCATCAGTGAGGCGGGGGGGCCGGCAGATACGCAGTATTTT.

This clonotype was seen more than once but under ten times. CDR3 nucleotide sequence: TGCAGCGTAAGGTACAGGGAAAACACTGAAGCTTTCTTT. Protein sequence: CSVRYRENTEAFF. The chain employs TRBV29-1 and TRBJ1-1; D perhaps matches TRBD1 (6 bases). This CDR3 is built from 13 residues. CDR1 and CDR2 (germline): SQVTM, ANQGSEA. V was trimmed by 6 bases and J by 2 bases, leaving 13 bases between them.

The chain carries TRBV24-1 and TRBJ1-5; tentatively, D is TRBD1 (6 bases). There are 16 residues in the CDR3. Trimming cost V 3 bases and J 3 bases, with 14 bases left between them. Germline V gene lookup returns CDR1 KGHDR and CDR2 SFDVKD. CDR3 bases: TGTGCCACCAGTGATGGCCTGACAGGAGTCAATCAGCCCCAGCATTTT. This translates into CATSDGLTGVNQPQHF.